Listed below are T cell receptor beta chains from one sample, sequenced in a study of T cell repertoires in cytomegalovirus infection. No antigen has been identified for these receptors. TCRdb itself ran the reads through MiXCR, one entry per CDR3 protein. The sample yields approximately 390,000 distinct CDR3 sequences, approximately 35% seen once. The material was cultured PBMCs, obtained from culture after CMV antigen stimulation. The source of these receptors is a human donor in good health (CMV status not recorded). Some clones in this sample may be carry-over from other donors' samples. Each CDR3 is given with its conserved first and last residue. Each record gives: clone size, D gene, V gene, J gene, CDR3 length, CDR3 DNA, CDR3 protein. A D gene is named only where the DNA matches it firmly. The size of a clone is reported for some rows only, either as once, few or many, or as a class for expanded clones.

many	.	TRBV4-2	TRBJ1-2	14	TGTGCCAGCAGCCAAGATTTCGTCAGCTATGGCTACACCTTC	CASSQDFVSYGYTF
.	.	TRBV6-5	TRBJ2-3	15	TGTGCCAGCAGTTACGGAAACGGGGGAGTCGATACGCAGTATTTT	CASSYGNGGVDTQYF
.	.	TRBV4-1	TRBJ2-2	16	TGCGCCAGCAGCCAAGAAGGCCGGAATGACGCCGGGGAGCTGTTTTTT	CASSQEGRNDAGELFF
few	.	TRBV2	TRBJ2-3	14	TGTGCCAGCACCCCGGAGAGGGGAACAGATACGCAGTATTTT	CASTPERGTDTQYF
once	.	TRBV19	TRBJ2-1	15	TGTGCCAGTAGTACCGACCGTAGCGGCACCAATGAGCAGTTCTTC	CASSTDRSGTNEQFF
many	TRBD2	TRBV7-2	TRBJ2-2	14	TGTGCCAGCAAGACGAGTAGCGGGAGTGGGGAGCTGTTTTTT	CASKTSSGSGELFF
many	TRBD1	TRBV7-2	TRBJ1-5	15	TGTGCCAGCAGCCCGTTCACAGGGGGAGGGCAGCCCCAGCATTTT	CASSPFTGGGQPQHF
.	TRBD1	TRBV7-9	TRBJ2-1	13	TGTGCCACTCCGGGACAGGGAAACAATGAGCAGTTCTTC	CATPGQGNNEQFF
.	TRBD1	TRBV6-5	TRBJ1-2	13	TGTGCCAGCAGACAGGGGTTGAACTATGGCTACACCTTC	CASRQGLNYGYTF
few	TRBD2	TRBV4-3	TRBJ2-1	18	TGCGCCAGCAGCCCCGGGACTAGCGGGAGGTCTTCCTACAATGAGCAGTTCTTC	CASSPGTSGRSSYNEQFF
many	.	TRBV7-6	TRBJ1-6	16	TGTGCCAGCAGCTTAACGGGACGGAGCTTGAATTCACCCCTCCACTTT	CASSLTGRSLNSPLHF
few	.	TRBV4-3	TRBJ1-3	16	TGCGCCAGCAGCCAAGGGGCCCTGGAATGGAGAAACACCATATATTTT	CASSQGALEWRNTIYF
few	.	TRBV29-1	TRBJ2-7	12	TGCAGCGTTGACGCGGGGCCCTACGAGCAGTACTTC	CSVDAGPYEQYF
.	.	TRBV4-3	TRBJ1-2	16	TGCGCCAGCAGCCAAGACTTGAAAGGGAAAAACTATGGCTACACCTTC	CASSQDLKGKNYGYTF
.	.	TRBV15	TRBJ1-2	14	TGTGCCACCAGCAGAGATGGAGGCGGGAACGGCTACACCTTC	CATSRDGGGNGYTF
.	.	TRBV20-1	TRBJ1-5	14	TGCAGTGCTAGGGCTAATAGTTTAAATCAGCCCCAGCATTTT	CSARANSLNQPQHF
.	.	TRBV12-3/TRBV12-4	TRBJ2-3	14	TGTGCCAGCAGCCTGGTCGGGACCACAGATACGCAGTATTTT	CASSLVGTTDTQYF
few	.	TRBV6-6	TRBJ2-5	15	TGTGCCAGCAGTTACCCTGCGGGACTCCAAGAGACCCAGTACTTC	CASSYPAGLQETQYF
few	.	TRBV6-6	TRBJ1-3	11	TGTGCCGGAGGTTCTGGAAACACCATATATTTT	CAGGSGNTIYF
once	.	TRBV5-4	TRBJ2-1	14	TGTGCCAGCAGCTCCAAGGAGGGTTACAATGAGCAGTTCTTC	CASSSKEGYNEQFF